The entry below describes one TCR beta chain. The method was immunoSEQ multiplex PCR; TCRdb's version includes in-frame clones alone and lacks a portion of them. The table shows over 40,000 clones, with about three quarters occurring only once. The data originate from a study of memory CD4+ T cells and cytomegalovirus serostatus. The sort gate was single viable CD3+CD4+CD8-CD45RO+ cells for memory CD4+ T cells. Sample: memory CD4+ T cells from blood. The receptor comes from an adult in good health and CMV-seronegative.

The CDR3 loop is CASSSGGVNNEQFF. CDR3 bases: TGTGCCAGCAGCTCCGGGGGAGTAAATAATGAGCAGTTCTTC. The chain combines TRBV5-4 with TRBJ2-1; D is perhaps TRBD2 (6 bases). V gave up 3 bases and J gave up 7 bases, with 14 bases separating them. This CDR3 comprises 14 residues. The germline V gene has CDR1 SGHNT and CDR2 YYREEE (reference sequence).